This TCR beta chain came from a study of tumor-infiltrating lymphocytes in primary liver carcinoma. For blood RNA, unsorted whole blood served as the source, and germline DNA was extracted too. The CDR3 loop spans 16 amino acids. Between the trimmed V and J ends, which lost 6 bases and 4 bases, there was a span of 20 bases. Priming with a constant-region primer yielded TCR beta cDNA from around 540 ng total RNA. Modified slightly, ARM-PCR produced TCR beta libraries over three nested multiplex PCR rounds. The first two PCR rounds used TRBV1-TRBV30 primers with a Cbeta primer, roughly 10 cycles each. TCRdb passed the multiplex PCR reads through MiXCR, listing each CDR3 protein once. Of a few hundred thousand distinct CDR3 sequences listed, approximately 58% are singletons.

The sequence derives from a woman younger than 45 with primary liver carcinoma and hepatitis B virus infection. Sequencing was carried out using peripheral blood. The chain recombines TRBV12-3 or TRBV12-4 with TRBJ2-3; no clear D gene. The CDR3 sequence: CASRQFMTLGADTQYF. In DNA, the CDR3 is TGTGCCAGCAGACAATTTATGACGTTAGGCGCAGATACGCAGTATTTT.